This TCR beta chain was captured by sequencing in a study of blood T cell repertoires in COVID-19. Study as a whole: COVID-19 samples, acute and convalescent, were from the United States, Italy and Spain.

In the authors' workflow: The assay estimated nucleated cells by amplifying reference gene primers. Sequencing was performed with immunoSEQ multiplex PCR; in TCRdb, only in-frame clones are kept and a portion is missing. That table furnishes V, J and clone size, whereas the DNA furnished D and trimming. In the table there are about 280,000 clones, roughly 87% of which are singletons. Losses at the gene ends were 0 bases for V and 6 bases for J; bases not matched to a gene: 7. The CDR3 is 15 amino acids. Germline values: CDR1 LNHNV, CDR2 YYDKDF (reference sequence). Participant-given clinical history determined each cohort assignment. Before being deemed recovered, Cohort 3 donors had two negative PCRs, clearance, or symptom resolution.

The sequence came from a woman in her thirties or forties who had recovered from COVID-19. The specimen sequenced was PBMCs or T cells enriched from blood (not recorded which). The rearrangement links TRBV15 to TRBJ1-2; the match to TRBD1 covers 7 bases. As DNA, the CDR3 is TGTGCCACCAGCAGAGATCCAGGGACAGAAAATGGCTACACCTTC. Encoded protein: CATSRDPGTENGYTF.